This is a list of T cell receptor beta chains from one sample in a study of immune evolution from preneoplasia to lung adenocarcinoma. Sequenced by immunoSEQ multiplex PCR; TCRdb stores in-frame clones only, minus some. This table has 6,000 or so clones, around 76% appearing once. Input material: FFPE minimally invasive lung adenocarcinoma tissue. The receptor source for this set is a person aged 70 to 79 with lung adenocarcinoma. Each CDR3 is given with its conserved first and last residue. Each record gives: CDR3 protein, CDR3 DNA, clone size, V gene, D gene, J gene. D genes are given only for firm matches. Some rows mark clone size as missing; the rest say once, few, many or name a class of expanded clone.

CASSYSRGDSNQPQHF	TGTGCCAGCAGTTACTCGAGGGGTGATAGCAATCAGCCCCAGCATTTT	-	TRBV6-6	-	TRBJ1-5
CASSLAGEKLFF	TGTGCCAGCAGCTTAGCTGGAGAAAAACTGTTTTTT	few	TRBV11-2	-	TRBJ1-4
CASSQGDSTPQFF	TGCGCCAGCAGCCAAGGTGACAGCACTCCTCAGTTCTTC	-	TRBV4-1	-	TRBJ2-1
CASSLTRIGELFF	TGTGCCAGCAGCCTCACTAGAATCGGGGAGCTGTTTTTT	-	TRBV7-3	-	TRBJ2-2
CASSPISPNTEAFF	TGTGCCAGCAGCCCAATCTCCCCAAACACTGAAGCTTTCTTT	-	TRBV4-2	-	TRBJ1-1
CASSPRQVLWDEKLFF	TGTGCCAGCAGCCCTCGACAGGTGTTATGGGATGAAAAACTGTTTTTT	few	TRBV21-1	-	TRBJ1-4
CASSLHIVPQSRANVLTF	TGTGCCAGCAGCCTACACATAGTGCCACAAAGTCGGGCCAACGTCCTGACTTTC	-	TRBV7-7	-	TRBJ2-6
CASSSPGPYGYTF	TGTGCCAGCAGCTCGCCGGGGCCCTATGGCTACACCTTC	few	TRBV7-2	-	TRBJ1-2
CASSLDRVYQETQYF	TGTGCCAGCAGTTTGGACAGGGTGTACCAAGAGACCCAGTACTTC	-	TRBV27	TRBD1	TRBJ2-5
CATSRGLAAKNIQYF	TGTGCCACCAGCAGAGGACTAGCTGCCAAAAACATTCAGTACTTC	once	TRBV15	TRBD2	TRBJ2-4
CASSLGGEDTQYF	TGTGCCAGCAGCCTGGGAGGGGAAGATACGCAGTATTTT	few	TRBV5-5	TRBD2	TRBJ2-3
CASMDISNYGYTF	TGTGCCAGCATGGACATCTCTAACTATGGCTACACCTTC	once	TRBV2	-	TRBJ1-2
CASNRSPGETQYF	TGTGCCAGTAACCGGTCCCCTGGAGAGACCCAGTACTTC	-	TRBV19	-	TRBJ2-5
CASSPSPADYGYTF	TGTGCCAGCAGCCCTTCACCAGCGGACTATGGCTACACCTTC	-	TRBV7-3	-	TRBJ1-2
CASSFGTGGLNTEAFF	TGCGCCAGCAGCTTCGGGACAGGGGGCCTCAACACTGAAGCTTTCTTT	-	TRBV5-1	TRBD1	TRBJ1-1
CASSLVPGAYEQYF	TGTGCCAGCAGCTTAGTCCCAGGAGCCTACGAGCAGTACTTC	few	TRBV7-9	-	TRBJ2-7
CASIDSGTGYTEAFF	TGTGCCAGCATCGACTCAGGGACAGGGTACACTGAAGCTTTCTTT	-	TRBV7-9	TRBD1	TRBJ1-1
CASSLRTSGRGPYEQYF	TGCGCCAGCAGCCTAAGGACTAGCGGGAGGGGACCCTACGAGCAGTACTTC	-	TRBV5-1	TRBD2	TRBJ2-7
CASRTDRGSKIGELFF	TGTGCCAGCAGAACCGACAGGGGCAGTAAAATCGGGGAGCTGTTTTTT	-	TRBV6-6	TRBD1	TRBJ2-2
CASSLRPADSPLHF	TGTGCCAGCAGCTTACGCCCCGCGGATTCACCCCTCCACTTT	-	TRBV11-2	-	TRBJ1-6
CASSPGQGGTYEQYF	TGTGCCAGCAGTCCTGGACAGGGGGGAACCTACGAGCAGTACTTC	-	TRBV11-3	TRBD1	TRBJ2-7
CASRARGNEQYF	TGTGCCAGCAGAGCTCGGGGGAACGAGCAGTACTTC	-	TRBV6-5	-	TRBJ2-7
CASSPRGGSGANVLTF	TGTGCCAGCAGCCCTCGTGGGGGCTCTGGGGCCAACGTCCTGACTTTC	-	TRBV7-9	-	TRBJ2-6
CASSLWDSPYEQYF	TGCGCCAGCAGCCTATGGGACAGCCCCTACGAGCAGTACTTC	-	TRBV5-1	TRBD1	TRBJ2-7
CASGLAETQYF	TGTGCCAGCGGATTAGCGGAGACCCAGTACTTC	once	TRBV11-2	-	TRBJ2-5
CASSPLAGGSFNTQYF	TGTGCCAGCAGCCCGCTAGCGGGGGGTTCCTTTAATACGCAGTATTTT	-	TRBV14	TRBD2	TRBJ2-3
CASSLDGIGYNEQFF	TGTGCCAGCAGCTTAGATGGGATAGGGTACAATGAGCAGTTCTTC	-	TRBV11-3	-	TRBJ2-1
CASSTRLAGGGPSTDTQYF	TGTGCCAGCAGCACCCGACTAGCGGGGGGCGGCCCCAGCACAGATACGCAGTATTTT	-	TRBV9	TRBD2	TRBJ2-3
CASSELGSLSGEQYF	TGCGCCAGCAGTGAGCTCGGCAGCCTTTCCGGCGAGCAGTACTTC	-	TRBV10-1	-	TRBJ2-7
CASTPLKPGELFF	TGTGCCAGCACCCCCTTGAAGCCCGGGGAGCTGTTTTTT	-	TRBV7-2	-	TRBJ2-2
CARSLGRTGGYSPLHF	TGTGCCAGAAGCTTGGGGAGGACAGGGGGGTACTCACCCCTCCACTTT	-	TRBV5-3	TRBD1	TRBJ1-6
CASSFNEWDHYGYTF	TGTGCCAGCAGCTTCAACGAATGGGATCACTATGGCTACACCTTC	-	TRBV7-9	-	TRBJ1-2
CASIVGNTEAFF	TGTGCCAGCATCGTGGGGAACACTGAAGCTTTCTTT	-	TRBV28	-	TRBJ1-1
CASSQETSGLKGQYF	TGTGCCAGCAGCCAAGAGACTAGCGGCCTAAAGGGGCAGTACTTC	-	TRBV14	TRBD2	TRBJ2-7
CSVVGLSYEQYF	TGCAGCGTTGTGGGCCTCTCCTACGAGCAGTACTTC	-	TRBV29-1	-	TRBJ2-7
CASSLRGAGYEQYF	TGTGCCAGCAGTCTCAGGGGCGCGGGCTACGAGCAGTACTTC	-	TRBV28	-	TRBJ2-7
CASSRTGASGELFF	TGTGCTAGCAGCCGTACAGGGGCATCAGGGGAGCTGTTTTTT	-	TRBV7-7	TRBD1	TRBJ2-2
CASRLVSGNSGANVLTF	TGTGCCAGTAGACTAGTTAGCGGGAACTCTGGGGCCAACGTCCTGACTTTC	few	TRBV19	TRBD2	TRBJ2-6
CASSEEAGNNEKLFF	TGTGCCAGCAGTGAAGAGGCGGGGAATAATGAAAAACTGTTTTTT	few	TRBV6-1	-	TRBJ1-4
CASSLASVTDTQYF	TGCGCCAGCAGCTTGGCTAGCGTCACAGATACGCAGTATTTT	-	TRBV5-1	-	TRBJ2-3